These 29 T cell receptor beta chains came from one sample sequenced in a study of radiotherapy plus CTLA-4 blockade in lung cancer. Only in-frame clones appear in the TCRdb table, and some are missing; sequencing was by immunoSEQ multiplex PCR. The sample consists of 75,000 to 80,000 clones, around 84% of them appearing once. The starting material was peripheral blood, obtained from a patient treated with radiotherapy plus ipilimumab. These TCRs come from a human donor with non-small cell lung cancer who had stable disease on radiotherapy plus ipilimumab.

The chain has TRBV6-5 and TRBJ1-2; no reliable D call. V was cut by 0 bases and J by 10 bases, with 15 bases left in between. Germline CDR1 MNHEY, CDR2 SVGAGI. The length of the CDR3 is 14 residues. This chain's CDR3 is CASSYSTVQSAYTF. CDR3 sequence (DNA): TGTGCCAGCAGTTACTCGACGGTCCAGAGCGCCTACACCTTC.

The chain recombines TRBV6-6 with TRBJ2-4; a possible D gene is TRBD2 (5 bases). The CDR3 runs 15 residues. The germline V gene encodes CDR1 MNHNY and CDR2 SVGAGI (reference sequence). With 7 bases removed from V and 0 bases from J, the gap between germline ends came to 13 bases. The CDR3 region has the DNA TGTGCCAGCAAGGGAGACAACCTAGCCAAAAACATTCAGTACTTC. Translating gives CASKGDNLAKNIQYF.

The chain uses TRBV28 and TRBJ2-7, with 7 bases aligning to TRBD1. The V and J ends lost 8 bases and 2 bases, in that order; junction bases with no gene match: 12. From germline, CDR1 is MDHEN and CDR2 SYDVKM. The CDR3 is 15 amino acids. In nucleotides, the CDR3 is TGTGCCAGCGCTGCCCCCGGGACAGTAACCTACGAGCAGTACTTC. This sequence encodes CASAAPGTVTYEQYF.

V usage is TRBV14 and J usage is TRBJ1-6; D uncertain. In germline, CDR1 is SGHDN, CDR2 FVKESK. The CDR3 is made up of 12 amino acids. V lost 0 bases to trimming and J lost 10 bases, with 4 bases between them. The CDR3 coding sequence is TGTGCCAGCAGCCAAGAGGAGTCACCCCTCCACTTT. It specifies CASSQEESPLHF.

The chain joins TRBV2 to TRBJ2-6; D perhaps matches TRBD1 (5 bases). V shed 5 bases and J shed 2 bases, with 10 bases lying between them. Germline V gene sequence: CDR1 SNHLY, CDR2 FYNNEI. The CDR3 is 15 residues long. The CDR3 region has the DNA TGTGCCAGCAGTAGACAGCCGGCTGGGGCCAACGTCCTGACTTTC. Its protein product is CASSRQPAGANVLTF.

The rearrangement joins TRBV9 to TRBJ1-5; 9 positions agree with TRBD1. The CDR3 has 17 amino acids. The germline V gene has CDR1 SGDLS and CDR2 YYNGEE. The J segment lost 2 bases and the V segment lost 3 bases, leaving 9 bases of the junction unmatched. The chain's CDR3 is CASSASITGGGNQPQHF. The CDR3 coding sequence is TGTGCCAGCAGCGCGAGTATTACAGGGGGCGGCAATCAGCCCCAGCATTTT.

This clone has only one observation. CDR3 nucleotides: TGTGCCTGGAGAGCGGGGGAAGTTGGTACGCAGTATTTT. Its translation: CAWRAGEVGTQYF. The chain links TRBV30 to TRBJ2-3, with TRBD2 identical over 8 bases. The CDR3 runs 13 residues. Germline CDR1 and CDR2: GTSNPN and SVGIG (reference sequence). With 3 bases clipped from V and 8 bases from J, the junction kept 7 bases outside the gene matches. Complete variable domain (other parts from reference TRBV30 and TRBJ2-3): SQTIHQWPATLVQPVGSPLSLECTVEGTSNPNLYWYRQAAGRGLQLLFYSVGIGQISSEVPQNLSASRPQDRQFILSSKKLLLSDSGFYLCAWRAGEVGTQYFGPGTRLTVL.

The V and J genes are TRBV28 and TRBJ1-1; D is ambiguous. Germline V gene sequence: CDR1 MDHEN, CDR2 SYDVKM. V dropped 1 base and J dropped 7 bases, with 7 bases sitting between them. The CDR3 length is 12 residues. CDR3 in DNA: TGTGCCAGCAGTTTATTGGGAGGTGAAGCTTTCTTT. Amino acid sequence: CASSLLGGEAFF.

In this sample, this clone turned up once. V is TRBV6-6 and J is TRBJ1-1; D gene uncertain. V was shortened by 7 bases and J by 0 bases, with 12 bases between the two germline ends. CDR1 and CDR2 (germline): MNHNY, SVGAGI (reference sequence). The CDR3 has 14 residues. CDR3 nucleotides: TGTGCCAGCATCCCAGATTCTTTGAACACTGAAGCTTTCTTT. Residues: CASIPDSLNTEAFF.

V is TRBV28 and J is TRBJ2-5, with D hard to call. Deletions cut 8 bases from V and 2 bases from J, with 15 bases between. Germline CDR1 reads MDHEN; CDR2 reads SYDVKM. The CDR3 has 14 amino acids. The CDR3 sequence: CASPPGSSQETQYF. The CDR3 DNA is TGTGCCAGCCCCCCCGGCTCCTCTCAAGAGACCCAGTACTTC.

The rearrangement joins TRBV19 to TRBJ2-3; no clear D gene. Trimming removed 7 bases at V and 0 bases at J, with 8 bases between. The CDR3 runs 13 residues. Per germline, CDR1 LNHDA and CDR2 SQIVND (reference sequence). CDR3 residues: CASKVSSTDTQYF. DNA for the CDR3: TGTGCCAGTAAGGTATCTAGCACAGATACGCAGTATTTT.

This chain joins TRBV9 and TRBJ2-5; D gene ambiguous. The CDR3 runs 15 residues. The V end was cut by 4 bases, the J end by 1 base, with 14 bases between. Per the germline V gene, CDR1 is SGDLS and CDR2 is YYNGEE. The CDR3 DNA follows: TGTGCCAGCAGCACGCGGACGGGCCGCCAAGAGACCCAGTACTTC. Its translation is CASSTRTGRQETQYF. Variable domain in full (rest from reference TRBV9 and TRBJ2-5): DSGVTQTPKHLITATGQRVTLRCSPRSGDLSVYWYQQSLDQGLQFLIQYYNGEERAKGNILERFSAQQFPDLHSELNLSSLELGDSALYFCASSTRTGRQETQYFGPGTRLLVL.

V is TRBV14 and J is TRBJ1-2; 7 positions agree with TRBD1. The germline CDR1 and CDR2 sequences are SGHDN and FVKESK. The ends lost 4 bases at V and 3 bases at J; junction bases unmatched: 2. The CDR3 length is 13 residues. The CDR3 DNA reads TGTGCCAGCAGCCCCGACAGGGACTATGGCTACACCTTC. Translating it yields CASSPDRDYGYTF. The full variable domain, its missing parts supplied by reference TRBV14 and TRBJ1-2, is EAGVTQFPSHSVIEKGQTVTLRCDPISGHDNLYWYRRVMGKEIKFLLHFVKESKQDESGMPNNRFLAERTGGTYSTLKVQPAELEDSGVYFCASSPDRDYGYTFGSGTRLTVV.

V usage is TRBV7-3 and J usage is TRBJ1-3, with a weak D call TRBD1 (6 bases). Looked up from germline, CDR1 is SGHTA and CDR2 is FQGTGA. CDR3 length equals 17 residues. The V end was cut by 1 base, the J end by 4 bases, with 17 bases between. CDR3 residues: CASSLNPTGARGNTIYF. CDR3 in DNA: TGTGCCAGCAGCTTAAACCCGACGGGGGCGCGCGGAAACACCATATATTTT.

The count of this clone is one. The V and J genes are TRBV29-1 and TRBJ1-3; D unresolved. V lost 3 bases and J 3 bases, leaving 3 bases between the germline ends. The CDR3 runs 11 residues. The V gene's germline CDR1 is SQVTM and CDR2 ANQGSEA. Here the CDR3 reads CSVDYGNTIYF. The CDR3 coding sequence is TGCAGCGTTGATTATGGAAACACCATATATTTT.

The chain recombines TRBV7-3 with TRBJ1-1, with a tentative D call TRBD1 (5 bases). Germline CDR1 is SGHTA and CDR2 is FQGTGA. Trimming pared 2 bases from V and 1 base from J, leaving 8 bases between. The CDR3 totals 14 residues. CDR3 in DNA: TGTGCCAGCAGCTTAGCGGGGGGGAACACTGAAGCTTTCTTT. Translation: CASSLAGGNTEAFF.

V usage is TRBV7-9 and J usage is TRBJ2-6, with 8 bases fitting TRBD1. From germline, CDR1 is SEHNR and CDR2 FQNEAQ (reference sequence). The V gene end was trimmed by 0 bases and the J gene end by 0 bases; junction bases not matched to a gene: 4. The CDR3 spans 18 residues. CDR3 loop: CASSLAGTGSSGANVLTF. CDR3 in DNA: TGTGCCAGCAGCTTAGCCGGGACAGGCTCCTCTGGGGCCAACGTCCTGACTTTC. The entire variable domain, with the rest obtained from reference TRBV7-9 and TRBJ2-6, is as follows: DTGVSQNPRHKITKRGQNVTFRCDPISEHNRLYWYRQTLGQGPEFLTYFQNEAQLEKSRLLSDRFSAERPKGSFSTLEIQRTEQGDSAMYLCASSLAGTGSSGANVLTFGAGSRLTVL.

V gene TRBV5-8 combines with J gene TRBJ2-1; 9 positions agree with TRBD2. CDR1 and CDR2 from the germline V gene are SGHTS and YDEGEE. V was pared by 5 bases and J by 9 bases, with 24 bases of the junction left unmatched. The CDR3 has 19 residues. CDR3 residues: CASRSRVRWDSSGSTEQFF. Here the CDR3 DNA reads TGTGCCAGCAGGTCCCGTGTGAGATGGGACAGTAGCGGGAGCACTGAGCAGTTCTTC.

The chain links TRBV30 to TRBJ2-3, with D possibly TRBD2 on 7 matching bases. Trimming removed 4 bases at V and 2 bases at J, with 19 bases between. CDR1 and CDR2 from the germline V gene are GTSNPN and SVGIG (reference sequence). The CDR3 totals 16 residues. This CDR3 reads CAWTIEGGVYTDTQYF. CDR3 sequence (DNA): TGTGCCTGGACTATAGAAGGGGGGGTTTACACAGATACGCAGTATTTT. Full variable domain (remainder filled in from reference TRBV30 and TRBJ2-3): SQTIHQWPATLVQPVGSPLSLECTVEGTSNPNLYWYRQAAGRGLQLLFYSVGIGQISSEVPQNLSASRPQDRQFILSSKKLLLSDSGFYLCAWTIEGGVYTDTQYFGPGTRLTVL.

This clone has only a few counts. This rearrangement joins TRBV19 to TRBJ2-7; a weak D match, TRBD1 (6 bases). V lost 4 bases and J lost 5, with 15 bases in between. The CDR3 covers 14 residues. The germline V gene encodes CDR1 LNHDA and CDR2 SQIVND (reference sequence). CDR3 region: CASSRGTPNDEQYF. CDR3 coding DNA: TGTGCCAGTAGTAGGGGGACACCAAACGACGAGCAGTACTTC.

V is TRBV5-5 and J is TRBJ2-7; D unclear. Trimming shortened V by 4 bases and J by 2 bases, and 16 bases separated the two germline ends. CDR1 and CDR2 (germline): SGHKS, YYEKEE (reference sequence). This CDR3 is built from 15 residues. CDR3 protein: CASSRGDSLAYEQYF. CDR3 nucleotides: TGTGCCAGCAGCCGTGGGGATTCCCTAGCCTACGAGCAGTACTTC. Full variable domain (rest looked up from reference TRBV5-5 and TRBJ2-7): DAGVTQSPTHLIKTRGQQVTLRCSPISGHKSVSWYQQVLGQGPQFIFQYYEKEERGRGNFPDRFSARQFPNYSSELNVNALLLGDSALYLCASSRGDSLAYEQYFGPGTRLTVT.

This clone was counted a few times. Within the sample, other DNA sequences also encode this same CDR3. The rearrangement links TRBV5-1 to TRBJ1-3; D is uncertain. The germline V gene has CDR1 SGHRS and CDR2 YFSETQ. V lost 0 bases to trimming and J lost 1 base, with 5 bases between them. The length of the CDR3 is 14 residues. CDR3 region: CASSLAGSGNTIYF. CDR3 bases: TGCGCCAGCAGCTTGGCGGGGTCTGGAAACACCATATATTTT.

The chain carries TRBV19 and TRBJ1-5; no definite D call. Germline assignment: CDR1 LNHDA and CDR2 SQIVND (reference sequence). The CDR3 is 15 amino acids. V shed 5 bases and J shed 3 bases, with 14 bases lying between them. CDR3 protein: CASSPSLRTNQPQHF. CDR3 in DNA: TGTGCCAGTAGTCCCTCACTCCGTACCAATCAGCCCCAGCATTTT.

The genes are TRBV2 and TRBJ1-3; possible D gene TRBD1, 5 bases. V was trimmed by 2 bases and J by 4 bases, leaving 12 bases between them. This CDR3 contains 15 residues. Per the germline V gene, CDR1 is SNHLY and CDR2 is FYNNEI. Written as DNA, the CDR3 is TGTGCCAGCAGTGAACGGGGGACGGCAGGAAACACCATATATTTT. Translation gives CASSERGTAGNTIYF.

The chain joins TRBV30 to TRBJ1-2, with D possibly TRBD1 on 6 matching bases. Germline assignment: CDR1 GTSNPN and CDR2 SVGIG (reference sequence). CDR3 size: 14 residues. V lost 1 base and J 7 bases, leaving 16 bases between the germline ends. The CDR3 nucleotides read TGTGCCTGGAGTGGGGGACACGGGGGCGGTGGCTACACCTTC. It encodes CAWSGGHGGGGYTF.

V and J are TRBV27 and TRBJ2-3; 9 bases are shared with TRBD1. Germline trimming cut 6 bases from V and 3 bases from J; bases unmatched to any gene: 7. The CDR3 sequence is 15 residues long. Germline values: CDR1 MNHEY, CDR2 SMNVEV (reference sequence). The CDR3 is CASSPRDRVTDTQYF. The CDR3 coding sequence is TGTGCCAGCAGCCCCCGGGACAGGGTTACAGATACGCAGTATTTT.

This chain uses TRBV2 with TRBJ2-1, with 9 bases fitting TRBD1. The CDR3 runs 15 residues. The germline gives CDR1 SNHLY, CDR2 FYNNEI. Trimming cost V 5 bases and J 3 bases; bases outside gene matches: 5. The CDR3 is CASSRQGGNYNEQFF. Here the CDR3 DNA reads TGTGCCAGCAGTCGACAGGGGGGGAACTACAATGAGCAGTTCTTC.

The V gene is TRBV7-2, the J gene TRBJ2-7; D remains ambiguous. This CDR3 has 14 amino acids. From germline, CDR1 is SGHTA and CDR2 FQGNSA. The germline V and J ends were trimmed by 1 base and 6 bases, with 13 bases remaining between them. CDR3 sequence: CASSLVGPLGEQYF. The CDR3 DNA sequence: TGTGCCAGCAGCTTAGTCGGTCCCTTGGGCGAGCAGTACTTC.

The J gene is TRBJ1-1, the V gene TRBV6-6; D is unresolved. Trimming took off 0 bases at V and 7 bases at J, with 9 bases between the two ends. The length of the CDR3 is 13 residues. Germline CDR1 is MNHNY and CDR2 is SVGAGI (reference sequence). The CDR3 loop is CASSYSIDLEAFF. CDR3 DNA: TGTGCCAGCAGTTACTCGATTGACCTTGAAGCTTTCTTT.